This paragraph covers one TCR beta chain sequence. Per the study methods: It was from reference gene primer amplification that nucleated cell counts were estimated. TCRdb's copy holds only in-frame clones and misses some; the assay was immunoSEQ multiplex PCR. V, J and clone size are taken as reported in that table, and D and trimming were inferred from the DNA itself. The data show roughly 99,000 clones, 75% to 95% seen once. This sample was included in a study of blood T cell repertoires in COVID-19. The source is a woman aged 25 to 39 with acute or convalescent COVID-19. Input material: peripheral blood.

CDR3: CASSLSGARVDEAFF. Written as DNA, the CDR3 is TGCGCCAGCAGCTTGAGCGGGGCGCGAGTTGATGAAGCTTTCTTT. The rearrangement links TRBV5-1 to TRBJ1-1; D might be TRBD1 (5 bases). The germline CDR1 and CDR2 sequences are SGHRS and YFSETQ. V lost 1 base and J lost 7, with 17 bases in between. There are 15 residues in the CDR3.